The 32 T cell receptor beta chains presented below share a single source sample, sequenced in a study of T cell responses to AZD1222 COVID-19 vaccine. The protocol was immunoSEQ multiplex PCR, while the TCRdb copy is restricted to in-frame clones and leaves out a portion. The sample has roughly 43,000 clones; around 80% are singletons. This sample comprised peripheral blood, obtained 28 days after the second dose of the MenACWY control vaccine. These receptors were obtained from an adult who received the MenACWY meningococcal vaccine as a control.

This chain uses TRBV27 with TRBJ1-3; D ambiguous. The V end was cut by 0 bases, the J end by 0 bases, with 12 bases between. Germline loops: CDR1 MNHEY, CDR2 SMNVEV (reference sequence). The CDR3 is made up of 17 amino acids. The CDR3 nucleotides are TGTGCCAGCAGTTTATCTGTACCCTTGGACTCTGGAAACACCATATATTTT. It codes for CASSLSVPLDSGNTIYF.

V is TRBV18 and J is TRBJ1-3; D call uncertain. V was cut by 3 bases and J by 1 base, with 7 bases left in between. CDR1 is KGHSH, CDR2 LQKENI, per germline. The CDR3 has 14 residues. This CDR3 is CASSPQESGNTIYF. The CDR3 DNA follows: TGTGCCAGCTCACCGCAGGAATCTGGAAACACCATATATTTT.

The CDR3 sequence is CASSPNGVSENIQYF. The CDR3 nucleotides read TGTGCCAGCTCCCCGAACGGGGTCAGTGAAAACATTCAGTACTTC. The chain carries TRBV18 and TRBJ2-4, with D possibly TRBD2 on 5 matching bases. The length of the CDR3 is 15 residues. V lost 6 bases to trimming and J lost 5 bases, with 17 bases between them. Germline CDR1 and CDR2: KGHSH and LQKENI.

The chain carries TRBV5-6 and TRBJ1-5; tentative D call: TRBD1 (5 bases). The germline V gene encodes CDR1 SGHDT and CDR2 YYEEEE. V gave up 4 bases and J gave up 11 bases, with 16 bases separating them. The CDR3 totals 13 residues. The CDR3 sequence is CASSTRGVPAQHF. The CDR3, as DNA: TGTGCCAGCAGCACCCGAGGGGTACCGGCCCAGCATTTT.

The rearrangement links TRBV14 to TRBJ2-2; 7 nucleotides align to TRBD1. Losses at the gene ends were 0 bases for V and 5 bases for J; bases not matched to a gene: 9. Germline V gene data show CDR1 as SGHDN and CDR2 as FVKESK. CDR3 length: 17 residues. CDR3 sequence reads: CASSQDQTGDLTGELFF. The CDR3 DNA follows: TGTGCCAGCAGCCAAGATCAAACAGGGGACCTTACCGGGGAGCTGTTTTTT.

This clone is a singleton in its sample. The rearrangement joins TRBV28 to TRBJ2-2, with 7 bases that match TRBD1. CDR1 and CDR2 from the germline V gene are MDHEN and SYDVKM. V shed 10 bases, J shed 3 bases, and the junction held 14 bases outside the gene matches. This CDR3 has 16 residues. The CDR3: CATRSATGTYTGELFF. CDR3 DNA: TGTGCCACCCGTTCAGCGACAGGGACCTACACCGGGGAGCTGTTTTTT.

J is TRBJ2-1 and V is TRBV11-2, with D hard to call. Germline lookup yields CDR1 SGHAT and CDR2 FQNNGV. The CDR3 spans 15 residues. V gave up 1 base and J gave up 4 bases, with 11 bases separating them. CDR3 loop: CASSLVPLTYNEQFF. Written as DNA, the CDR3 is TGTGCCAGCAGCTTAGTACCCCTTACTTACAATGAGCAGTTCTTC.

The chain joins TRBV28 to TRBJ1-1; maybe TRBD1 (6 bases). Germline CDR1 reads MDHEN; CDR2 reads SYDVKM. CDR3 size: 16 residues. V lost 1 base and J 1 base, leaving 13 bases between the germline ends. CDR3 region: CASSLSVRGRNTEAFF. The CDR3 region has the DNA TGTGCCAGCAGTTTATCCGTCAGGGGCCGGAACACTGAAGCTTTCTTT.

This clone showed up just a few times. The chain joins TRBV5-1 to TRBJ1-5, with a weak D call TRBD1 (6 bases). There are 14 residues in the CDR3. The V end was cut by 3 bases, the J end by 4 bases, with 11 bases between. CDR1 is SGHRS, CDR2 YFSETQ, per germline. This chain's CDR3 is CASSYRVGNQPQHF. CDR3 nucleotides: TGCGCCAGCAGCTACAGGGTCGGAAATCAGCCCCAGCATTTT.

With respect to this clone: The identical CDR3 is also encoded by other nucleotide sequences in the sample. The V gene is TRBV5-1, the J gene TRBJ2-2; 9 bases fit TRBD1. The CDR3 is 16 residues long. J was trimmed by 3 bases and V by 0 bases; bases with no gene match: 3. Per the germline V gene, CDR1 is SGHRS and CDR2 is YFSETQ. The DNA of the CDR3 is TGCGCCAGCAGCTTGGTACAGGGGGCGGACACCGGGGAGCTGTTTTTT. The encoded protein is CASSLVQGADTGELFF.

The V and J genes are TRBV6-5 and TRBJ2-7; TRBD1 is a possible D gene (5 bases). The CDR3 contains 13 residues. V shed 0 bases and J shed 6 bases, with 9 bases lying between them. CDR1 is MNHEY and CDR2 is SVGAGI in the germline V gene. The CDR3 sequence: CASSYSAGSEQYV. In nucleotides, the CDR3 is TGTGCCAGCAGTTACTCGGCAGGGTCCGAGCAGTACGTC.

The rearrangement uses TRBV7-2 and TRBJ1-1, with a possible D match to TRBD1 (5 bases). The germline gives CDR1 SGHTA, CDR2 FQGNSA. Trimming took off 1 base at V and 2 bases at J, with 8 bases between the two ends. The CDR3 is 14 residues long. CDR3 sequence (DNA): TGTGCCAGCAGCTTAGGGGGGTTTAACACTGAAGCTTTCTTT. Residues: CASSLGGFNTEAFF.

The chain carries TRBV6-5 and TRBJ2-1, with D perhaps being TRBD1 or TRBD2 (5 bases each). This CDR3 spans 12 amino acids. V was pared by 8 bases and J by 8 bases, with 13 bases between. Germline lookup yields CDR1 MNHEY and CDR2 SVGAGI. CDR3 amino acids: CASRQTADEQFF. CDR3 nucleotides: TGTGCCAGCCGACAGACAGCGGATGAGCAGTTCTTC.

The V gene is TRBV5-1, the J gene TRBJ2-3; 7 bases are shared with TRBD2. V lost 4 bases to trimming and J lost 4 bases; unmatched junction nucleotides: 18. Germline V gene sequence: CDR1 SGHRS, CDR2 YFSETQ. The CDR3 sequence is 18 residues long. The CDR3 reads CASSILPQSGVMSDTQYF. For the CDR3, the DNA is TGCGCCAGCAGCATACTGCCCCAAAGCGGGGTAATGTCAGATACGCAGTATTTT.

The chain employs TRBV9 and TRBJ1-2; 8 nucleotides agree with TRBD1. The V gene end was trimmed by 0 bases and the J gene end by 8 bases; junction bases not matched to a gene: 9. The CDR3 is 15 amino acids. CDR1 and CDR2 (germline): SGDLS, YYNGEE. The CDR3 DNA is TGTGCCAGCAGCGTAGCTGAAGGACAGGGTCAAGGCTACACCTTC. It is translated as CASSVAEGQGQGYTF.

This clone was seen more than once but under ten times. The chain is built from TRBV7-8 and TRBJ1-1, with TRBD1 as a possible D gene (6 bases). CDR3 length: 14 residues. Germline V gene data show CDR1 as SGHVS and CDR2 as FQNEAQ. Trimming left V 3 bases short and J 0 bases short, with 8 bases between. CDR3 coding DNA: TGTGCCAGCAGCTTTGGGGACATGAACACTGAAGCTTTCTTT. Residues: CASSFGDMNTEAFF.

The chain links TRBV18 to TRBJ1-5; tentatively, D is TRBD1 (5 bases). This CDR3 region has 15 residues. Deletions cut 6 bases from V and 0 bases from J, with 12 bases between. Germline V gene sequence: CDR1 KGHSH, CDR2 LQKENI. The CDR3 DNA is TGTGCCAGCTCGGGCGAGGGGAATAGCAATCAGCCCCAGCATTTT. Protein sequence: CASSGEGNSNQPQHF.

This sequence joins TRBV6-5 and TRBJ2-3, with 11 bases aligning to TRBD2. Looked up from germline, CDR1 is MNHEY and CDR2 is SVGAGI. V shed 6 bases and J 1 base; nucleotides not matched to a gene: 3. The CDR3 contains 15 residues. The CDR3 sequence: CASRATSGGTDTQYF. CDR3 sequence (DNA): TGTGCCAGCAGAGCGACTAGCGGGGGCACAGATACGCAGTATTTT.

The rearrangement uses TRBV19 and TRBJ1-2, with 7 bases fitting TRBD1. This CDR3 region has 15 residues. V trimming: 0 bases; J trimming: 4 bases; junction bases outside the gene matches: 5. Germline CDR1 LNHDA, CDR2 SQIVND (reference sequence). The CDR3 sequence: CASSIDKGQLYGYTF. The CDR3 nucleotides read TGTGCCAGTAGTATAGATAAGGGACAGCTCTATGGCTACACCTTC.

J is TRBJ1-6 and V is TRBV2, with D possibly matching TRBD1 (5 bases). CDR3 length: 14 residues. V gave up 8 bases and J gave up 7 bases, with 15 bases separating them. Germline V gene sequence: CDR1 SNHLY, CDR2 FYNNEI. CDR3 residues: CASGSWGDNSPLHF. The CDR3 DNA sequence: TGTGCCAGCGGCAGTTGGGGGGACAATTCACCCCTCCACTTT.

The chain combines TRBV3-1 (or the pseudogene TRBV3-2) with TRBJ1-2; 7 nucleotides align to TRBD1. The CDR3 extends over 12 amino acids. The ends lost 6 bases at V and 4 bases at J; junction bases unmatched: 2. Germline CDR1 and CDR2: LGHDT and YNNKEL (reference sequence). CDR3 in amino acids: CASRGTVYGYTF. The CDR3 DNA is TGTGCCAGCAGGGGGACAGTCTATGGCTACACCTTC.

The V gene is TRBV11-3, the J gene TRBJ2-7, with 7 bases lining up with TRBD1. The CDR3 contains 15 residues. Per germline, CDR1 SGHNT and CDR2 YENEEA. V lost 4 bases and J lost 3; bases outside the gene matches: 9. Written as DNA, the CDR3 is TGTGCCAGCAGCTCTCGAGGGACAGTCTTCTACGAGCAGTACTTC. It translates to CASSSRGTVFYEQYF.

The rearrangement links TRBV4-1 to TRBJ1-5, with D hard to call. Germline CDR1 and CDR2: MGHRA and YSYEKL. V was shortened by 1 base and J by 4 bases, with 11 bases between the two germline ends. The CDR3 consists of 15 residues. CDR3 DNA: TGCGCCAGCAGCCAAGCGGGTACCCGGAATCAGCCCCAGCATTTT. Its protein is CASSQAGTRNQPQHF.

This clone was counted only a few times. The V and J genes are TRBV10-1 and TRBJ1-1; D is possibly TRBD1 (5 bases). CDR3 length: 14 amino acids. The germline V and J ends were trimmed by 2 bases and 2 bases, with 9 bases remaining between them. The germline V gene has CDR1 WNHNN and CDR2 SYGVQD (reference sequence). Here the CDR3 DNA reads TGCGCCAGCAGTGAGGGGGGAGCCAACACTGAAGCTTTCTTT. Amino acids: CASSEGGANTEAFF.

J is TRBJ2-7 and V is TRBV7-2, with no clear D. This CDR3 has 14 residues. Trimming took 2 bases from V and 3 from J, leaving 11 bases between them. Germline V gene lookup returns CDR1 SGHTA and CDR2 FQGNSA. CDR3 sequence: CASSLTAPDYEQYF. CDR3 coding DNA: TGTGCCAGCAGCTTAACGGCGCCAGACTACGAGCAGTACTTC. The full variable domain, with the rest looked up from reference TRBV7-2 and TRBJ2-7, is GAGVSQSPSNKVTEKGKDVELRCDPISGHTALYWYRQSLGQGLEFLIYFQGNSAPDKSGLPSDRFSAERTGGSVSTLTIQRTQQEDSAVYLCASSLTAPDYEQYFGPGTRLTVT.

The V gene is TRBV6-4, the J gene TRBJ2-3; D remains unclear. V was trimmed by 0 bases and J by 2 bases, leaving 3 bases between them. CDR3 length: 13 amino acids. Per the germline V gene, CDR1 is MRHNA and CDR2 is SNTAGT. CDR3 loop: CASSDSHTDTQYF. CDR3 DNA sequence: TGTGCCAGCAGTGACTCGCACACAGATACGCAGTATTTT.

This clone was seen a single time. The rearrangement joins TRBV11-2 to TRBJ1-2, with TRBD1 as a possible D gene (6 bases). This CDR3 has 16 amino acids. V dropped 1 base and J dropped 6 bases, with 18 bases sitting between them. The germline gives CDR1 SGHAT, CDR2 FQNNGV. DNA for the CDR3: TGTGCCAGCAGCTTAGGACTTTTGTCGGCAGGGGATGGCTACACCTTC. Its protein product is CASSLGLLSAGDGYTF. The whole variable domain, filled in from reference TRBV11-2 and TRBJ1-2, reads EAGVAQSPRYKIIEKRQSVAFWCNPISGHATLYWYQQILGQGPKLLIQFQNNGVVDDSQLPKDRFSAERLKGVDSTLKIQPAKLEDSAVYLCASSLGLLSAGDGYTFGSGTRLTVV.

The chain joins TRBV5-1 to TRBJ2-1, with 15 bases identical to TRBD2. Germline V gene sequence: CDR1 SGHRS, CDR2 YFSETQ. The CDR3 has 17 amino acids. V lost 2 bases, J lost 7 bases, and 7 bases stayed unmatched. The CDR3 DNA sequence: TGCGCCAGCAGCTTCCAGGGACTAGCGGGAGGTAGGAATGAGCAGTTCTTC. Translating gives CASSFQGLAGGRNEQFF.

This clone has just a few counts. This chain links TRBV4-1 with TRBJ2-7; perhaps TRBD2 as D (6 bases). With 3 bases removed from V and 6 bases from J, the gap between germline ends came to 15 bases. This CDR3 is 14 amino acids long. Germline V gene lookup returns CDR1 MGHRA and CDR2 YSYEKL. Here the CDR3 reads CASSQGVGGPEQYF. CDR3 DNA: TGCGCCAGCAGCCAGGGGGTGGGAGGCCCCGAGCAGTACTTC.

In its sample, this clone was seen a few times. The rearrangement uses TRBV18 and TRBJ1-2; D gene ambiguous. V gave up 2 bases and J gave up 6 bases, with 10 bases separating them. CDR3 length: 13 residues. The germline CDR1 and CDR2 sequences are KGHSH and LQKENI. The chain's CDR3 is CASSPVEGDGYTF. The CDR3 DNA sequence: TGTGCCAGCTCACCAGTGGAGGGCGATGGCTACACCTTC.

This chain joins TRBV9 and TRBJ2-3, with D maybe TRBD1 (6 bases). This CDR3 spans 15 amino acids. CDR1 SGDLS and CDR2 YYNGEE come from the germline V gene. Deletions cut 4 bases from V and 8 bases from J, with 20 bases between. The DNA of the CDR3 is TGTGCCAGCAGCTTCTCCAGGGGACCACGGGTTACGCAGTATTTT. Amino acid sequence: CASSFSRGPRVTQYF.

The chain is built from TRBV15 and TRBJ1-3; tentative D call: TRBD1 (6 bases). The CDR3 has 16 amino acids. V was pared by 0 bases and J by 3 bases, with 12 bases between. Germline V CDR1 and CDR2: LNHNV, YYDKDF (reference sequence). The CDR3 bases are TGTGCCACCAGCAGAGACCCCCCAGGGGTTGGAAACACCATATATTTT. This codes for CATSRDPPGVGNTIYF.